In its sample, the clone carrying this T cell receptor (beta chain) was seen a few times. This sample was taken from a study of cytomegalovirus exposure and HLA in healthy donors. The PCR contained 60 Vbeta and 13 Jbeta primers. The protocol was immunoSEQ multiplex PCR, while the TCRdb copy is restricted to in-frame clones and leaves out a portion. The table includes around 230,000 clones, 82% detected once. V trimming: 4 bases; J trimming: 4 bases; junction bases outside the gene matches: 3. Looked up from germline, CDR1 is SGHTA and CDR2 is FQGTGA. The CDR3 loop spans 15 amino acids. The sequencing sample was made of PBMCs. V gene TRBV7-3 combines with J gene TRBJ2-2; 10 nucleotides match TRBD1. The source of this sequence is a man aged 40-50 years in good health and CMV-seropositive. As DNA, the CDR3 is TGTGCCAGCAGCTCCGACAGGGGGCGCACCGGGGAGCTGTTTTTT. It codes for CASSSDRGRTGELFF.